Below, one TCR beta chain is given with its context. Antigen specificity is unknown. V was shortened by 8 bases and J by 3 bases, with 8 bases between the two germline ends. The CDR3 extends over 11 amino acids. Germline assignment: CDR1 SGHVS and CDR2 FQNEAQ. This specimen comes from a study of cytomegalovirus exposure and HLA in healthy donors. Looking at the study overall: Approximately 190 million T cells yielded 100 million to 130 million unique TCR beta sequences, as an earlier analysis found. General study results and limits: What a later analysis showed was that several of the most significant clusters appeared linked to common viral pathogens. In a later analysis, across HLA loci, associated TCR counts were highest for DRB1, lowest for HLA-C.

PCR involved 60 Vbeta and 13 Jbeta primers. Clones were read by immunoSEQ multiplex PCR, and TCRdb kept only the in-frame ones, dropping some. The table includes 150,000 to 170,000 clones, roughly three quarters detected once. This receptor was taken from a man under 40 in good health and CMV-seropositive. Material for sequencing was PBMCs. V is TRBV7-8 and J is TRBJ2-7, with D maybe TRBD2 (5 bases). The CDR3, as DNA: TGTGCCAGCGTCGGAGGCTACGAGCAGTACTTC. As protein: CASVGGYEQYF.